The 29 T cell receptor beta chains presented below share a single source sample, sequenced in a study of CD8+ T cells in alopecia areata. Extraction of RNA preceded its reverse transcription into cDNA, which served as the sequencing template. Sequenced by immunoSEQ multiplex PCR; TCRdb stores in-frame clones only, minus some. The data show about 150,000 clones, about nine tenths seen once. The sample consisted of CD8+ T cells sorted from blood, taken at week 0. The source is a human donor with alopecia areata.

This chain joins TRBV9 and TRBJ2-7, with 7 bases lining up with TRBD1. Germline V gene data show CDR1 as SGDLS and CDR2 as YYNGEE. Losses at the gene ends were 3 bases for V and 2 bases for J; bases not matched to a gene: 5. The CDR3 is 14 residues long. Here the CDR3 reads CASSDRDSPYEQYF. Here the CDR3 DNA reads TGTGCCAGCAGCGACCGGGACAGCCCCTACGAGCAGTACTTC.

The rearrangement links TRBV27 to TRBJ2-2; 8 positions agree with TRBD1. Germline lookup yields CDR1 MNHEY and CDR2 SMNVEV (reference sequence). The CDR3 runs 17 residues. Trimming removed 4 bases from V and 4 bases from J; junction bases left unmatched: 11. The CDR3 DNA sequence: TGTGCCAGCAGTTCAATCCTGACAGGGGCGGTCACCGGGGAGCTGTTTTTT. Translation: CASSSILTGAVTGELFF.

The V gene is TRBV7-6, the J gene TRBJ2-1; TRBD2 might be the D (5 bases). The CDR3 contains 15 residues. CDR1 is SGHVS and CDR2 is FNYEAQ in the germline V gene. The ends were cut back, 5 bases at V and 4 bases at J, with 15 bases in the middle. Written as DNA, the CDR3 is TGTGCCAGCAGCCTTACTAGTGCCGAGTACAATGAGCAGTTCTTC. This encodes CASSLTSAEYNEQFF.

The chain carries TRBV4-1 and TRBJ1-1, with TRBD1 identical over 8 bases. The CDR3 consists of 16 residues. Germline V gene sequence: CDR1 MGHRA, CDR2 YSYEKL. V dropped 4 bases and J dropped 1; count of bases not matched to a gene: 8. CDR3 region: CASSPRQGNKNTEAFF. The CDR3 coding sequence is TGCGCCAGCAGCCCTAGACAGGGGAATAAGAACACTGAAGCTTTCTTT.

The CDR3 here is CASSLGLAFTNTGELFF. As DNA, the CDR3 is TGTGCCAGCAGCTTAGGGTTGGCCTTTACGAACACCGGGGAGCTGTTTTTT. V usage is TRBV7-8 and J usage is TRBJ2-2; D remains ambiguous. The germline gives CDR1 SGHVS, CDR2 FQNEAQ. Trimming took off 1 base at V and 0 bases at J, with 12 bases between the two ends. CDR3 length: 17 amino acids.

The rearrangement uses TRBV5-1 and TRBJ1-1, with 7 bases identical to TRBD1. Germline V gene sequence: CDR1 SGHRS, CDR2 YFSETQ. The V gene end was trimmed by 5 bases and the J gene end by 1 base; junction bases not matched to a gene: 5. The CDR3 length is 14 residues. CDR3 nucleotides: TGCGCCAGCAGTCCAACAGGGGAGAACACTGAAGCTTTCTTT. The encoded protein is CASSPTGENTEAFF.

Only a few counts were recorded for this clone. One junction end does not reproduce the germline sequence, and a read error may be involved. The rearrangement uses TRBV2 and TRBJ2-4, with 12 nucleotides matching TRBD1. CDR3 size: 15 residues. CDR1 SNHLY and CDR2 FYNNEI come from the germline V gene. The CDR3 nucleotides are TGTGCCAGCAGTGAATCACGGGACAGGGGGCTCGATGGATTCTTC. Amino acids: CASSESRDRGLDGFF.

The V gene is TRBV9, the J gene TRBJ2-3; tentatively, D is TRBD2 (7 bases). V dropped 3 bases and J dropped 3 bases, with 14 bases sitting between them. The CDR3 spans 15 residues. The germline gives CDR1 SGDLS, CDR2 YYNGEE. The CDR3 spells CASSGGGAWTDTQYF. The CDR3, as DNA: TGTGCCAGCAGCGGTGGGGGGGCCTGGACAGATACGCAGTATTTT.

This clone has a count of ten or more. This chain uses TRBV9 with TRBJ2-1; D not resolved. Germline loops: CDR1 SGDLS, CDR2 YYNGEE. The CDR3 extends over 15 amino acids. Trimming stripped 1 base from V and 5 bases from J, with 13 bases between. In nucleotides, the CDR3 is TGTGCCAGCAGCGTACTAGGAGACCTAAACAATGAGCAGTTCTTC. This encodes CASSVLGDLNNEQFF.

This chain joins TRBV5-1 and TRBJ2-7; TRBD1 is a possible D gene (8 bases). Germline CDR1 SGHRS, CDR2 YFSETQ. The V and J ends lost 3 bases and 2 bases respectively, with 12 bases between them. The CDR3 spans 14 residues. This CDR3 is CASSSTGGAYEQYF. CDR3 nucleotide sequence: TGCGCCAGCAGCTCCACAGGGGGGGCCTACGAGCAGTACTTC.

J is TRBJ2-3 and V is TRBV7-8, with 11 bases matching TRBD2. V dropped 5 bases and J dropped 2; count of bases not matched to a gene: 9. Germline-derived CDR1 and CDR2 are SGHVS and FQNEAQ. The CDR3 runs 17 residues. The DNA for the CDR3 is TGTGCCAGCAGCACCGGGACTAGCGGTTATTACACAGATACGCAGTATTTT. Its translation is CASSTGTSGYYTDTQYF.

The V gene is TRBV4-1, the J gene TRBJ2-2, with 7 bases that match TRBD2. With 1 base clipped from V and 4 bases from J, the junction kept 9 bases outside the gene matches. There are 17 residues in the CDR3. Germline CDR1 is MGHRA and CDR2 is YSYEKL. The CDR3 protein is CASSQVQAGDFTGELFF. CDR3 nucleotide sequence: TGCGCCAGCAGCCAAGTCCAGGCGGGGGACTTCACCGGGGAGCTGTTTTTT.

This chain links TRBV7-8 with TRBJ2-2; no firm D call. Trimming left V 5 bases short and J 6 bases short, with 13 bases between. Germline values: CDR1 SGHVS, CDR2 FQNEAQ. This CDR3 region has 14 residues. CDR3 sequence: CASSKRNPPGELFF. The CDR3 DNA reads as TGTGCCAGCAGCAAAAGGAACCCTCCCGGGGAGCTGTTTTTT.

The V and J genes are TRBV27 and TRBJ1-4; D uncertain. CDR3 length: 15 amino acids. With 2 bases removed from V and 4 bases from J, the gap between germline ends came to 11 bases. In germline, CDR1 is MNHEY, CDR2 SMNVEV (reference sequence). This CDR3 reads CASSLVLTLNEKLFF. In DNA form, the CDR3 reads TGTGCCAGCAGTTTAGTCTTGACACTTAATGAAAAACTGTTTTTT.

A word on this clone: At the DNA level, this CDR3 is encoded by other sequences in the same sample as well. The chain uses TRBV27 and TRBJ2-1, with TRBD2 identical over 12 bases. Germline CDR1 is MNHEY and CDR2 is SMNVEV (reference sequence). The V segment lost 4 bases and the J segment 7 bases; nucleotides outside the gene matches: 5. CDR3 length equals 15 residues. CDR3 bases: TGTGCCAGCAGTTCAGGGACTAGCGGGTATAATGAGCAGTTCTTC. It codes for CASSSGTSGYNEQFF.

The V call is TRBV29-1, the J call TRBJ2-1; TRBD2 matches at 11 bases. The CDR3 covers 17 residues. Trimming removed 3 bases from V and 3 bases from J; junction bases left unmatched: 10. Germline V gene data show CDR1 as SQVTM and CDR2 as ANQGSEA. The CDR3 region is CSVEGTSGALVYNEQFF. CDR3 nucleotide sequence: TGCAGCGTTGAGGGGACTAGCGGAGCCCTGGTCTACAATGAGCAGTTCTTC.

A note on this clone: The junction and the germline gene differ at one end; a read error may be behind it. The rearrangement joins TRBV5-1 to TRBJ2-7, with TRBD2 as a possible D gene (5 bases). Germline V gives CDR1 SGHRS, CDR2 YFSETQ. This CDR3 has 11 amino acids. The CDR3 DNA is TGCGCCAGCAGCTTGGGAGGGAGAAGGCACTTC. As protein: CASSLGGRRHF.

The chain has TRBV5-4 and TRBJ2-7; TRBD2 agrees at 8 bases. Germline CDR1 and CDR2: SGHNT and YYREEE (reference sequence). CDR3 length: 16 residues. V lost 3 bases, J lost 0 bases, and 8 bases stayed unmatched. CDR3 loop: CASSSPGGRSSYEQYF. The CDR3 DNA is TGTGCCAGCAGCTCACCTGGCGGGAGGAGCTCCTACGAGCAGTACTTC.

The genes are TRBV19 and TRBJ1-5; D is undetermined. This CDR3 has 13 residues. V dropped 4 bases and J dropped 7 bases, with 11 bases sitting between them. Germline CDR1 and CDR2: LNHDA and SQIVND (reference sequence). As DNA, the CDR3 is TGTGCCAGTAGTACCTACAGCGGACAGCCCCAGCATTTT. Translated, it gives CASSTYSGQPQHF. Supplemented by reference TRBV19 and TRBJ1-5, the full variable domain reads DGGITQSPKYLFRKEGQNVTLSCEQNLNHDAMYWYRQDPGQGLRLIYYSQIVNDFQKGDIAEGYSVSREKKESFPLTVTSAQKNPTAFYLCASSTYSGQPQHFGDGTRLSIL.

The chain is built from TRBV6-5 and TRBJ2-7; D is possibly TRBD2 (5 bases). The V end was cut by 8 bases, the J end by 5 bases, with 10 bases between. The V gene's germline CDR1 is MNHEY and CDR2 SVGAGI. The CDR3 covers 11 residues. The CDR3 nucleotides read TGTGCCAGCTTTAGCGCTAACGAGCAGTACTTC. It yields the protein CASFSANEQYF.

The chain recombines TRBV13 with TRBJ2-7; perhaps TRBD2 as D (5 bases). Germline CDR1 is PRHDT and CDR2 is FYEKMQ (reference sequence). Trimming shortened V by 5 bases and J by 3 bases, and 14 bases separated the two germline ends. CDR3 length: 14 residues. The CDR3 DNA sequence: TGTGCCAGCAGCCAAGCAGCGGAAGTCTACGAGCAGTACTTC. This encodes CASSQAAEVYEQYF.

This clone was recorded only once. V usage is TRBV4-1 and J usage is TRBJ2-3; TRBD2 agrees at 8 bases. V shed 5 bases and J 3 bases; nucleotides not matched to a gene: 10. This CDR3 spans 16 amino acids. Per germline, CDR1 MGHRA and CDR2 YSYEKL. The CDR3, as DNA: TGCGCCAGCAGCTATACTAGCGGATCCGCGACAGATACGCAGTATTTT. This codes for CASSYTSGSATDTQYF.

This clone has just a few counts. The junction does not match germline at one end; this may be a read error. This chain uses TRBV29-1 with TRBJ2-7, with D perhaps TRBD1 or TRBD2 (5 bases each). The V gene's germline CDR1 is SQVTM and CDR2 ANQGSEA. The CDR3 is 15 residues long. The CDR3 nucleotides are TGCGGCGTTGCGAGAGAGCCGGGACCGCGGGACGAGCAGTACTTC. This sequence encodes CGVAREPGPRDEQYF.

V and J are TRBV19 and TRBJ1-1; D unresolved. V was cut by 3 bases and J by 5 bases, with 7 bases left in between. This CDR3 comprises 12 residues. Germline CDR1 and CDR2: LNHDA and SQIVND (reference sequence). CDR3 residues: CASSIGYTEAFF. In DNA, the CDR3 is TGTGCCAGTAGTATTGGATATACTGAAGCTTTCTTT.

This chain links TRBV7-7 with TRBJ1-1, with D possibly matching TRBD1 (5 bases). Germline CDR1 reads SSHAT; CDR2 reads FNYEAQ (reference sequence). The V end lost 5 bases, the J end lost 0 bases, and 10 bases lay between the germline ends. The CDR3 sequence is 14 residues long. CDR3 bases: TGTGCCAGCAGCCCCGGGGGGGTGAACACTGAAGCTTTCTTT. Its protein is CASSPGGVNTEAFF.

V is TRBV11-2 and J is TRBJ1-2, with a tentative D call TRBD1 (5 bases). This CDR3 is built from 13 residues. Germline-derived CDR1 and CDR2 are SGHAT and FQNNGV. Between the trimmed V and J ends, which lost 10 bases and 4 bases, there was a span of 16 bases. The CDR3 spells CAIEGTTVYGYTF. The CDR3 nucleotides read TGTGCCATCGAGGGGACTACCGTCTATGGCTACACCTTC.

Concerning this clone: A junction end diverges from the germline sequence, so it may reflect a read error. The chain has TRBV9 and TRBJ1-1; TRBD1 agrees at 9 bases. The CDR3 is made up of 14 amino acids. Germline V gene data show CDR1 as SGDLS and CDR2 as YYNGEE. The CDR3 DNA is TGTGCCAGCAGCCCCGGGACAGGGAACGCTGAAGCTTTCTTT. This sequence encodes CASSPGTGNAEAFF.

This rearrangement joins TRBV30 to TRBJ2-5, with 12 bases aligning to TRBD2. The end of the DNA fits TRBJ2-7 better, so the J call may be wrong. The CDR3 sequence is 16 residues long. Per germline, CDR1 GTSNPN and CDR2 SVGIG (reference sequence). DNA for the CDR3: TGTGCCTGGAGTGTTACTAGCGGGGGGCTTTCCTACGAGCAGTACTTC. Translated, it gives CAWSVTSGGLSYEQYF.

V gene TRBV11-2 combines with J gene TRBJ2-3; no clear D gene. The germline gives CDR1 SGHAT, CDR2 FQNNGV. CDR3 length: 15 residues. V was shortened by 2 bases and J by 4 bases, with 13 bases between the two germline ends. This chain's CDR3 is CASSLTGGSADTQYF. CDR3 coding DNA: TGTGCCAGCAGCTTAACGGGCGGCTCTGCAGATACGCAGTATTTT.